The 20 T cell receptor beta chains below come from one sample, sequenced in a study of cytomegalovirus exposure and HLA in healthy donors. PCR involved 60 Vbeta and 13 Jbeta primers. The assay was immunoSEQ multiplex PCR, and TCRdb's table has in-frame clones only and misses some. The sample includes more than 100,000 clones, approximately 64% of them seen just once. The sequencing sample was made of PBMCs. Receptors originate from a woman aged 45-59 years in good health and CMV-seronegative.

The rearrangement joins TRBV2 to TRBJ2-3; D possibly corresponds to TRBD1 (6 bases). V was trimmed by 3 bases and J by 0 bases, leaving 16 bases between them. Germline lookup yields CDR1 SNHLY and CDR2 FYNNEI. The CDR3 sequence is 17 residues long. The CDR3 nucleotides read TGTGCCAGCAGTGATAGGGTGGGGGCACCTAGCACAGATACGCAGTATTTT. Amino acids: CASSDRVGAPSTDTQYF.

This chain uses TRBV19 with TRBJ1-1; possibly TRBD1 for D (5 bases). Germline V CDR1 and CDR2: LNHDA, SQIVND (reference sequence). The CDR3 covers 16 residues. The V and J ends lost 3 bases and 5 bases respectively, with 19 bases between them. CDR3 sequence reads: CASSIGGRVIYTEAFF. The CDR3 nucleotides read TGTGCCAGTAGTATCGGGGGTAGGGTCATTTATACTGAAGCTTTCTTT.

The CDR3 nucleotides are TGTGCCAGCAGCCCCACAGACGCTGTATCCTACGAGCAGTACTTC. Amino acids: CASSPTDAVSYEQYF. The chain recombines TRBV5-4 with TRBJ2-7; D unresolved. Deletions cut 4 bases from V and 1 base from J, with 15 bases between. Germline lookup yields CDR1 SGHNT and CDR2 YYREEE (reference sequence). This CDR3 is 15 amino acids long.

The chain couples TRBV18 to TRBJ1-1, with 7 bases matching TRBD1. Germline CDR1 reads KGHSH; CDR2 reads LQKENI. V was pared by 11 bases and J by 3 bases, with 9 bases of the junction left unmatched. The CDR3 totals 13 residues. The CDR3 here is CAGTTGEDTEAFF. The CDR3 DNA follows: TGTGCCGGCACAACAGGGGAGGACACTGAAGCTTTCTTT.

With respect to this clone: One end of the junction does not line up with germline, which may come from a read error. The CDR3 sequence is CASSLELAGGRETQYF. Written as DNA, the CDR3 is TGTGCTAGCAGCTTGGAACTAGCGGGGGGGCGGGAGACCCAGTACTTC. The gene calls are TRBV7-7 and TRBJ2-5; 13 bases line up with TRBD2. Germline V lookup: CDR1 SSHAT, CDR2 FNYEAQ (reference sequence). The CDR3 extends over 16 amino acids.

The V call is TRBV5-1, the J call TRBJ1-2, with D possibly matching TRBD1 (5 bases). Germline V lookup: CDR1 SGHRS, CDR2 YFSETQ. This CDR3 is built from 17 residues. V was shortened by 4 bases and J by 2 bases, with 21 bases between the two germline ends. CDR3 protein: CASSHGEAGVANYGYTF. DNA for the CDR3: TGCGCCAGCAGCCATGGAGAGGCGGGGGTAGCGAACTATGGCTACACCTTC.

CDR3 protein: CASSGIGTSGYNEQFF. The CDR3 DNA reads TGTGCCAGCAGTGGGATCGGGACTAGCGGGTACAATGAGCAGTTCTTC. The chain carries TRBV2 and TRBJ2-1; 12 bases line up with TRBD2. Germline lookup yields CDR1 SNHLY and CDR2 FYNNEI. The CDR3 is 16 amino acids. V trimming: 4 bases; J trimming: 4 bases; junction bases outside the gene matches: 5. Based on the CDR3 plus reference TRBV2 and TRBJ2-1, the full variable domain is EPEVTQTPSHQVTQMGQEVILRCVPISNHLYFYWYRQILGQKVEFLVSFYNNEISEKSEIFDDQFSVERPDGSNFTLKIRSTKLEDSAMYFCASSGIGTSGYNEQFFGPGTRLTVL.

This chain joins TRBV18 and TRBJ2-7, with D maybe TRBD2 (7 bases). The germline V and J ends were trimmed by 0 bases and 4 bases, with 16 bases remaining between them. The CDR3 is 16 residues long. Germline lookup yields CDR1 KGHSH and CDR2 LQKENI. The CDR3 DNA follows: TGTGCCAGCTCACCACCGGCCGGCGGGGGCCCATACGAGCAGTACTTC. As protein: CASSPPAGGGPYEQYF.

The rearrangement joins TRBV28 to TRBJ1-2; 7 bases are a match to TRBD1. Germline V gives CDR1 MDHEN, CDR2 SYDVKM. Germline trimming cut 5 bases from V and 4 bases from J; bases unmatched to any gene: 7. The CDR3 length is 14 residues. Here the CDR3 reads CASSQGGDGYGYTF. CDR3 sequence (DNA): TGTGCCAGCAGTCAGGGGGGCGACGGCTATGGCTACACCTTC.

In this sample, this clone turned up once. The chain carries TRBV11-2 and TRBJ2-7, with TRBD1 matching 10 bases. The CDR3 totals 16 residues. Germline CDR1 reads SGHAT; CDR2 reads FQNNGV. With 2 bases clipped from V and 5 bases from J, the junction kept 9 bases outside the gene matches. CDR3 sequence: CASSLFSDRGWDEQYF. The CDR3 DNA sequence: TGTGCCAGCAGCTTATTTTCGGACAGGGGGTGGGACGAGCAGTACTTC.

This clone was observed a handful of times. The chain joins TRBV19 to TRBJ2-5; D ambiguous. The germline V gene encodes CDR1 LNHDA and CDR2 SQIVND (reference sequence). V was trimmed by 3 bases and J by 5 bases, leaving 10 bases between them. CDR3 length: 13 residues. The CDR3 nucleotides are TGTGCCAGTAGTATGGGCCCCCTCGAGACCCAGTACTTC. Amino acid sequence: CASSMGPLETQYF.

The chain links TRBV29-1 to TRBJ2-2; TRBD2 is a possible D gene (5 bases). CDR3 length: 14 amino acids. V was cut by 2 bases and J by 4 bases, with 11 bases left in between. Germline CDR1 is SQVTM and CDR2 is ANQGSEA. CDR3 nucleotide sequence: TGCAGCGTTGAAAGCCATGCGGGCACCGGGGAGCTGTTTTTT. It is translated as CSVESHAGTGELFF.

This clone occurred once. The chain links TRBV7-6 to TRBJ1-5; a weak D match, TRBD1 (6 bases). V lost 5 bases, J lost 1 base, and 21 bases lay in between. Germline-derived CDR1 and CDR2 are SGHVS and FNYEAQ. This CDR3 spans 18 amino acids. CDR3 loop: CASSPHRDRGTSNQPQHF. The CDR3 DNA reads as TGTGCCAGCAGCCCCCACAGGGATCGGGGTACAAGCAATCAGCCCCAGCATTTT.

The rearrangement uses TRBV7-9 and TRBJ1-1; weak D call: TRBD1 (6 bases). Germline CDR1 reads SEHNR; CDR2 reads FQNEAQ (reference sequence). The germline V and J ends were trimmed by 5 bases and 1 base, with 17 bases remaining between them. The CDR3 has 16 amino acids. CDR3 protein: CASSPLRTVTNTEAFF. For the CDR3, the DNA is TGTGCCAGCAGCCCCCTTCGGACAGTAACGAACACTGAAGCTTTCTTT. The full variable domain, rest sourced from reference TRBV7-9 and TRBJ1-1, is DTGVSQNPRHKITKRGQNVTFRCDPISEHNRLYWYRQTLGQGPEFLTYFQNEAQLEKSRLLSDRFSAERPKGSFSTLEIQRTEQGDSAMYLCASSPLRTVTNTEAFFGQGTRLTVV.

This chain joins TRBV6-5 and TRBJ1-1; D is possibly TRBD1 (5 bases). The germline V gene has CDR1 MNHEY and CDR2 SVGAGI. The CDR3 loop spans 12 amino acids. The V gene lost 8 bases and the J gene lost 11 bases, with 18 bases spanning the gap. The CDR3 here is CASGGTRGSAFF. DNA of the CDR3: TGTGCCAGCGGGGGGACCCGCGGGTCGGCTTTCTTT.

V and J are TRBV11-3 and TRBJ2-3, with TRBD2 identical over 11 bases. Germline assignment: CDR1 SGHNT and CDR2 YENEEA. J lost 6 bases, V lost 6 bases, and 11 bases had no gene match. The CDR3 runs 16 residues. The CDR3, as DNA: TGTGCCAGCAGTGATGGTTTCGGGACTAGCGGTGATACGCAGTATTTT. This codes for CASSDGFGTSGDTQYF.

V usage is TRBV9 and J usage is TRBJ2-7; 8 positions agree with TRBD1. From germline, CDR1 is SGDLS and CDR2 YYNGEE. The V and J ends lost 0 bases and 2 bases, in that order; junction bases with no gene match: 1. CDR3 size: 14 residues. The CDR3 sequence: CASSVGTGTYEQYF. The CDR3 DNA sequence: TGTGCCAGCAGCGTAGGGACAGGGACCTACGAGCAGTACTTC.

This chain links TRBV27 with TRBJ2-7; 7 bases are shared with TRBD2. From germline, CDR1 is MNHEY and CDR2 SMNVEV (reference sequence). The V and J ends lost 5 bases and 3 bases, in that order; junction bases with no gene match: 7. CDR3 length: 14 residues. CDR3 loop: CASSPRDYLYEQYF. For the CDR3, the DNA is TGTGCCAGCAGTCCCCGGGACTACCTCTACGAGCAGTACTTC.

This chain connects TRBV18 to TRBJ1-6; TRBD1 matches 12 bases. Germline V gene lookup returns CDR1 KGHSH and CDR2 LQKENI. V dropped 3 bases and J dropped 9; count of bases not matched to a gene: 3. There are 15 residues in the CDR3. The CDR3 region is CASSPGTGGFSPLHF. For the CDR3, the DNA is TGTGCCAGCTCACCCGGGACAGGGGGCTTTTCACCCCTCCACTTT.

The chain carries TRBV11-3 and TRBJ1-2, with a weak D call TRBD1 (6 bases). In germline, CDR1 is SGHNT, CDR2 YENEEA. Trimming removed 5 bases from V and 6 bases from J, with 10 bases in between. The CDR3 has 12 amino acids. The CDR3 region has the DNA TGTGCCAGCAGCCTCCAGGGGAATGGCTACACCTTC. As protein: CASSLQGNGYTF.